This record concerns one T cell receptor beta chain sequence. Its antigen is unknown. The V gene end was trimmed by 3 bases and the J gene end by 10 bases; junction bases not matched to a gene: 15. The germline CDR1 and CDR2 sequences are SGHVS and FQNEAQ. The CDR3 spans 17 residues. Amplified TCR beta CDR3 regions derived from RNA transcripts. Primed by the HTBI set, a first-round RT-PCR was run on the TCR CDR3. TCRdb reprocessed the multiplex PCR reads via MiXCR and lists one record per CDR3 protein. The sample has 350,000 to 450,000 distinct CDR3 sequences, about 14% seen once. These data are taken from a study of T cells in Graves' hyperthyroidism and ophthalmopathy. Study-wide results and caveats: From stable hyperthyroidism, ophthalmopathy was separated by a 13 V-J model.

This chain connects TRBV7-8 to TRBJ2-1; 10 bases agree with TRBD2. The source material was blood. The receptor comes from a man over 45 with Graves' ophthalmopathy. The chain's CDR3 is CASSLAPGLAPNQEQFF. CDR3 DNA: TGTGCCAGCAGCTTGGCCCCGGGACTAGCGCCCAATCAGGAGCAGTTCTTC.